This T cell receptor (beta chain) was sequenced in a study of tissue T cells after allogeneic stem cell transplantation. Time point in this sample: mouse harvest day 7 after allogeneic transplant. Each mouse received 10^7 T-cell-depleted marrow cells plus 10^6 splenic CD5+ T cells by tail vein. In its sample, this clone is medium-sized (0.01 to 0.1%). Gene names denote mouse genes. The read ends 1 residue before the CDR3 terminus; that terminus is restored from the germline J gene. Germline CDR1 reads SGHSA; CDR2 reads FRNQAP. Trimming left V 4 bases short and J 3 bases short, with 10 bases between. This CDR3 has 13 amino acids. Sequencing used immunoSEQ multiplex PCR; TCRdb keeps in-frame clones, though not all of them. The data show some 6,300 clones, under 55% seen once.

The sequencing sample was made of gut tissue. The genes are TRBV16 and TRBJ2-7, with D possibly being TRBD1 or TRBD2 (5 bases each). The source of this sequence is a female BALB/c mouse given C57BL/6 T cells with graft-versus-host disease after an allogeneic hematopoietic cell transplant. The covered CDR3 bases are TGTGCAAGCAGCTCCGGGACCCTCTATGAACAGTAC. Translation gives CASSSGTLYEQY. The whole CDR3 is CASSSGTLYEQYF.